This passage covers 26 T cell receptor beta chains from one sample sequenced in a study of blood T cell repertoires in COVID-19. Sequencing used immunoSEQ multiplex PCR; TCRdb keeps in-frame clones, though not all of them. Counted here are about 220,000 clones, 85% to 90% occurring once; the ten biggest clones make up approximately 3.5%. Sequences were obtained from PBMCs or T cells enriched from blood (not recorded which). The receptors shown here come from a woman aged 18-35 years in a cohort exposed to, infected with or recovered from COVID-19 (not recorded which).

The V gene is TRBV12-5, the J gene TRBJ1-2; TRBD1 aligns across 11 bases. Germline V gene sequence: CDR1 LGHNT, CDR2 FRNRAP. The CDR3 has 15 residues. V gave up 1 base and J gave up 4 bases; unmatched junction bases: 2. The CDR3 nucleotides read TGTGCTAGTGGTTTGGGGGACAGGGGGGCCTATGGCTACACCTTC. Translation: CASGLGDRGAYGYTF.

The chain recombines TRBV15 with TRBJ1-1; no firm D call. Germline loops: CDR1 LNHNV, CDR2 YYDKDF (reference sequence). Trimming removed 5 bases from V and 10 bases from J, with 32 bases in between. CDR3 length: 18 amino acids. The CDR3 DNA reads as TGTGCCACCAGCGCCGAGGCCCCTACTAGCCAAGCCACCTACACAGCTTTCTTT. Translated, it gives CATSAEAPTSQATYTAFF.

In this sample, this clone turned up once. V gene TRBV19 combines with J gene TRBJ2-7, with a tentative D call TRBD2 (6 bases). V lost 9 bases and J lost 0, with 12 bases in between. CDR1 is LNHDA and CDR2 is SQIVND in the germline V gene (reference sequence). The CDR3 is 13 residues long. The CDR3: CASRAGRSYEQYF. CDR3 nucleotide sequence: TGTGCCAGCCGAGCGGGTCGCTCCTACGAGCAGTACTTC.

This clone occurred once. The chain carries TRBV7-9 and TRBJ1-2; 7 bases match TRBD1. Germline V gives CDR1 SEHNR, CDR2 FQNEAQ (reference sequence). The CDR3 runs 12 residues. The J segment lost 7 bases and the V segment lost 5 bases, leaving 4 bases of the junction unmatched. The CDR3 loop is CASSPTGLGYTF. CDR3 DNA sequence: TGTGCCAGCAGCCCGACAGGGCTTGGCTACACCTTC.

This rearrangement joins TRBV7-8 to TRBJ2-5; D perhaps matches TRBD1 (6 bases). The CDR3 spans 15 residues. Between the trimmed V and J ends, which lost 1 base and 5 bases, there was a span of 14 bases. CDR1 and CDR2 from the germline V gene are SGHVS and FQNEAQ. CDR3 in amino acids: CASSLVGERGETQYF. The CDR3 DNA is TGTGCCAGCAGCTTAGTGGGGGAGAGGGGGGAGACCCAGTACTTC.

The chain recombines TRBV5-1 with TRBJ1-1; TRBD1 agrees at 7 bases. With 0 bases clipped from V and 4 bases from J, the junction kept 9 bases outside the gene matches. The CDR3 totals 16 residues. Germline V gene sequence: CDR1 SGHRS, CDR2 YFSETQ. CDR3 sequence: CASSLGWDRWGTEAFF. The DNA for the CDR3 is TGCGCCAGCAGCTTGGGTTGGGACAGATGGGGCACTGAAGCTTTCTTT.

The CDR3 coding sequence is TGTGCCAGCGGCCGGCGGGGGGACTCCTACAATGAGCAGTTCTTC. This encodes CASGRRGDSYNEQFF. The V call is TRBV2, the J call TRBJ2-1, with 8 bases matching TRBD2. Germline CDR1 is SNHLY and CDR2 is FYNNEI. V trimming: 8 bases; J trimming: 0 bases; junction bases outside the gene matches: 6. The CDR3 contains 15 residues.

The chain couples TRBV5-1 to TRBJ1-2; D is uncertain. Germline loops: CDR1 SGHRS, CDR2 YFSETQ. V was cut by 1 base and J by 1 base, with 11 bases left in between. This CDR3 comprises 15 residues. As DNA, the CDR3 is TGCGCCAGCAGCTTGAGCCCGGAGGGTAACTATGGCTACACCTTC. Protein sequence: CASSLSPEGNYGYTF.

The rearrangement links TRBV6-5 to TRBJ2-7; D may be TRBD2 (5 bases). This CDR3 has 13 amino acids. Germline CDR1 and CDR2: MNHEY and SVGAGI. V was trimmed by 5 bases and J by 0 bases, leaving 8 bases between them. This CDR3 reads CASSPRDSYEQYF. The CDR3 DNA sequence: TGTGCCAGCAGTCCGAGGGACTCCTACGAGCAGTACTTC.

The chain uses TRBV28 and TRBJ2-1, with D perhaps TRBD2 (6 bases). V lost 6 bases to trimming and J lost 9 bases, with 12 bases between them. The germline V gene has CDR1 MDHEN and CDR2 SYDVKM. The CDR3 totals 12 residues. CDR3 sequence (DNA): TGTGCCAGCAGCCCCCGGGAGACTGAGCAGTTCTTC. Translated, it gives CASSPRETEQFF.

The chain carries TRBV18 and TRBJ2-3; perhaps TRBD1 as D (5 bases). Trimming took 10 bases from V and 5 from J, leaving 28 bases between them. From germline, CDR1 is KGHSH and CDR2 LQKENI. The CDR3 has 17 amino acids. The chain's CDR3 is CATLRLGHGIAIDTQYF. The DNA for the CDR3 is TGTGCCACTTTAAGGCTAGGACACGGAATAGCAATAGATACGCAGTATTTT.

The gene calls are TRBV10-2 and TRBJ1-4, with D possibly being TRBD1 (6 bases). V was pared by 0 bases and J by 7 bases, with 12 bases between. This CDR3 contains 15 residues. Germline V lookup: CDR1 WSHSY, CDR2 SAAADI. Here the CDR3 reads CASSESGGLIEKLFF. In DNA, the CDR3 is TGCGCCAGCAGTGAGTCGGGGGGGCTGATTGAAAAACTGTTTTTT.

This clone was seen only a few times. The chain joins TRBV7-9 to TRBJ1-2; D perhaps matches TRBD1 (6 bases). Germline CDR1 reads SEHNR; CDR2 reads FQNEAQ (reference sequence). The germline V and J ends were trimmed by 6 bases and 0 bases, with 11 bases remaining between them. The CDR3 sequence is 14 residues long. In nucleotides, the CDR3 is TGTGCCAGCAGGGGCAGGGGACCTAACTATGGCTACACCTTC. This translates into CASRGRGPNYGYTF. The variable domain in full, completed from reference TRBV7-9 and TRBJ1-2, reads DTGVSQNPRHKITKRGQNVTFRCDPISEHNRLYWYRQTLGQGPEFLTYFQNEAQLEKSRLLSDRFSAERPKGSFSTLEIQRTEQGDSAMYLCASRGRGPNYGYTFGSGTRLTVV.

The V and J genes are TRBV9 and TRBJ1-1; 8 bases line up with TRBD1. The CDR3 consists of 15 residues. V shed 3 bases, J shed 4 bases, and the junction held 8 bases outside the gene matches. Germline V gene sequence: CDR1 SGDLS, CDR2 YYNGEE. The CDR3 DNA follows: TGTGCCAGCAGCGCCCGTCCCGGGACAGGCACTGAAGCTTTCTTT. It codes for CASSARPGTGTEAFF.

The sample holds a few counts of this clone. The genes are TRBV11-2 and TRBJ2-2; D remains unclear. CDR1 is SGHAT, CDR2 FQNNGV, per germline. V was clipped by 5 bases and J by 4 bases, with 5 bases between them. The CDR3 is 12 amino acids. CDR3 residues: CASSISTGELFF. In DNA form, the CDR3 reads TGTGCCAGCAGCATTAGCACCGGGGAGCTGTTTTTT.

The V call is TRBV20-1, the J call TRBJ1-1, with TRBD1 matching 7 bases. The V gene's germline CDR1 is DFQATT and CDR2 SNEGSKA (reference sequence). CDR3 length: 13 residues. J lost 6 bases, V lost 3 bases, and 7 bases had no gene match. This CDR3 reads CSASRDREPEAFF. The CDR3 DNA sequence: TGCAGTGCTAGTAGAGACAGGGAGCCTGAAGCTTTCTTT.

The rearrangement uses TRBV7-9 and TRBJ2-5; 10 bases map to TRBD1. V dropped 2 bases and J dropped 5; count of bases not matched to a gene: 14. Germline values: CDR1 SEHNR, CDR2 FQNEAQ (reference sequence). The CDR3 is 18 residues long. The CDR3 DNA follows: TGTGCCAGCAGCTTATCCTCGGTCGGCGACAGGGGGCCGGAGACCCAGTACTTC. Its protein product is CASSLSSVGDRGPETQYF.

The rearrangement links TRBV19 to TRBJ1-5; 8 bases map to TRBD1. Germline V CDR1 and CDR2: LNHDA, SQIVND (reference sequence). CDR3 length: 14 amino acids. V gave up 6 bases and J gave up 2 bases; unmatched junction bases: 3. The CDR3 nucleotides read TGTGCCAGTAGCGTGGACAGGGGCAATCAGCCCCAGCATTTT. Translating gives CASSVDRGNQPQHF. Based on the CDR3 plus reference TRBV19 and TRBJ1-5, the full variable domain is DGGITQSPKYLFRKEGQNVTLSCEQNLNHDAMYWYRQDPGQGLRLIYYSQIVNDFQKGDIAEGYSVSREKKESFPLTVTSAQKNPTAFYLCASSVDRGNQPQHFGDGTRLSIL.

The gene calls are TRBV6-1 and TRBJ2-7; TRBD2 matches at 12 bases. Germline assignment: CDR1 MNHNS and CDR2 SASEGT. The CDR3 runs 21 residues. The trim removed 2 bases at V and 0 bases at J, leaving 17 bases unmatched. The CDR3 DNA reads TGTGCCAGCAGTGAACCATCTGGACTAGCGGGAAGTAGACCCTCCTCCTACGAGCAGTACTTC. Encoded protein: CASSEPSGLAGSRPSSYEQYF.

In this sample, this clone turned up once. The junction differs from germline at one of its ends, possibly a read error. The V and J genes are TRBV28 and TRBJ2-7, with D possibly being TRBD1 (6 bases). The CDR3 has 13 residues. Germline values: CDR1 MDHEN, CDR2 SYDVKM. The chain's CDR3 is CASSQGSRQASRF. The CDR3 DNA is TGTGCCAGCAGCCAGGGAAGCCGACAGGCCTCGCGGTTC.

The count of this clone is one. The gene calls are TRBV3-1 (or the pseudogene TRBV3-2) and TRBJ1-3; TRBD1 aligns across 8 bases. V lost 3 bases to trimming and J lost 0 bases; unmatched junction nucleotides: 4. The CDR3 covers 16 residues. The germline V gene encodes CDR1 LGHDT and CDR2 YNNKEL (reference sequence). The DNA of the CDR3 is TGTGCCAGCAGCCATGACAGGGGCGGCTCTGGAAACACCATATATTTT. Its translation: CASSHDRGGSGNTIYF.

This clone was recorded a few times. The chain combines TRBV5-6 with TRBJ2-7; a weak D match, TRBD1 (5 bases). V was trimmed by 2 bases and J by 0 bases, leaving 15 bases between them. CDR1 and CDR2 from the germline V gene are SGHDT and YYEEEE. The CDR3 has 16 amino acids. The CDR3 nucleotides are TGTGCCAGCAGCTTTAAGGGGCTCCAGAGCTCCTACGAGCAGTACTTC. Amino acid sequence: CASSFKGLQSSYEQYF.

The chain couples TRBV14 to TRBJ1-2; TRBD1 aligns across 8 bases. CDR3 size: 13 residues. In germline, CDR1 is SGHDN, CDR2 FVKESK. With V trimmed by 5 bases and J by 4 bases, 3 bases remained unmatched. Here the CDR3 DNA reads TGTGCCAGCAGCTTAACAGGGGGCTATGGCTACACCTTC. Translating gives CASSLTGGYGYTF.

V and J are TRBV7-2 and TRBJ1-1; 8 positions match TRBD1. J gave up 5 bases and V 5 bases, and 10 bases lay outside the gene matches. Germline CDR1 and CDR2: SGHTA and FQGNSA. The CDR3 spans 15 residues. The CDR3 here is CASSQHGQGWTEAFF. In nucleotides, the CDR3 is TGTGCCAGCAGCCAACATGGACAGGGTTGGACTGAAGCTTTCTTT.

The chain combines TRBV13 with TRBJ1-5; D perhaps matches TRBD1 (6 bases). The CDR3 is made up of 13 amino acids. Germline loops: CDR1 PRHDT, CDR2 FYEKMQ (reference sequence). V was clipped by 3 bases and J by 4 bases, with 7 bases between them. CDR3 protein: CASSFQGNQPQHF. The DNA of the CDR3 is TGTGCCAGCAGCTTCCAGGGGAATCAGCCCCAGCATTTT.

The table lists this clone with a few counts. The V and J genes are TRBV20-1 and TRBJ1-4; the D is unclear. This CDR3 has 10 residues. Deletions cut 0 bases from V and 10 bases from J, with 3 bases between. Germline values: CDR1 DFQATT, CDR2 SNEGSKA (reference sequence). The CDR3 sequence is CSARDGKLFF. DNA of the CDR3: TGCAGTGCTAGAGACGGAAAACTGTTTTTT.